One sample yielded the 27 T cell receptor beta chains listed below, sequenced in a study of cytomegalovirus exposure and HLA in healthy donors. The study ran its PCR with 60 Vbeta and 13 Jbeta primers. Data came from immunoSEQ multiplex PCR; TCRdb stores just in-frame clones and leaves some out. Here the sample spans fewer than 350,000 clones, roughly 90% being singletons. Sequences were obtained from PBMCs. The receptors derive from a woman in her late teens or twenties in good health and CMV-seronegative.

The gene calls are TRBV30 and TRBJ1-2; TRBD1 matches 11 bases. The V segment lost 5 bases and the J segment 3 bases; nucleotides outside the gene matches: 5. The CDR3 is made up of 14 amino acids. Germline V CDR1 and CDR2: GTSNPN, SVGIG (reference sequence). The CDR3 reads CAWGQGALHYGYTF. The CDR3 DNA follows: TGTGCCTGGGGACAGGGGGCCCTACACTATGGCTACACCTTC.

J is TRBJ1-4 and V is TRBV19; 7 bases are shared with TRBD1. CDR1 and CDR2 (germline): LNHDA, SQIVND (reference sequence). The CDR3 is 15 amino acids. V gave up 4 bases and J gave up 0 bases; unmatched junction bases: 2. CDR3 coding DNA: TGTGCCAGTAGTAGTCAGGGGGCAACTAATGAAAAACTGTTTTTT. This gives the protein CASSSQGATNEKLFF.

V gene TRBV7-6 combines with J gene TRBJ2-5, with D tentatively TRBD2 (6 bases). The tail of the sequence fits TRBJ2-7 better, so the J call may be wrong. Germline V gene sequence: CDR1 SGHVS, CDR2 FNYEAQ. This CDR3 spans 15 amino acids. DNA for the CDR3: TGTGCCAGCAGGGCCCAGGAGGGGCCTACCTACGAGCAGTACTTC. Its protein is CASRAQEGPTYEQYF.

The CDR3 region has the DNA TGTGCCAGCAGCGCGTCAGGGGTTGGGGGTGAAAAACTGTTTTTT. As protein: CASSASGVGGEKLFF. This chain joins TRBV7-9 and TRBJ1-4; weak D call: TRBD1 (6 bases). Trimming pared 5 bases from V and 7 bases from J, leaving 17 bases between. The CDR3 sequence is 15 residues long. Germline loops: CDR1 SEHNR, CDR2 FQNEAQ (reference sequence).

The chain recombines TRBV6-5 with TRBJ2-7; TRBD1 might be the D (6 bases). The germline V gene encodes CDR1 MNHEY and CDR2 SVGAGI. Between the trimmed V and J ends, which lost 6 bases and 4 bases, there was a span of 16 bases. This CDR3 is 14 amino acids long. As DNA, the CDR3 is TGTGCCAGCAGGGTCGGGCAGGGGAGTTACGAGCAGTACTTC. Translation: CASRVGQGSYEQYF.

CDR3 residues: CASSLDGLSPFDEQFF. In DNA, the CDR3 is TGTGCCAGCAGCTTAGATGGACTATCGCCTTTCGATGAGCAGTTCTTC. V gene TRBV11-2 combines with J gene TRBJ2-1; D perhaps matches TRBD2 (6 bases). V was cut by 0 bases and J by 8 bases, with 17 bases left in between. CDR1 is SGHAT, CDR2 FQNNGV, per germline. This CDR3 has 16 residues.

The V call is TRBV6-5, the J call TRBJ1-5; 7 bases agree with TRBD1. This CDR3 has 15 residues. V shed 5 bases and J 0 bases; nucleotides not matched to a gene: 4. Germline CDR1 and CDR2: MNHEY and SVGAGI. CDR3 sequence reads: CASSRHRGSNQPQHF. The CDR3 coding sequence is TGTGCCAGCAGTCGCCACAGGGGTAGCAATCAGCCCCAGCATTTT.

The V and J genes are TRBV29-1 and TRBJ2-5; TRBD1 matches 10 bases. The CDR3 runs 14 residues. After removal of 8 bases from V and 5 bases from J, the junction contained 11 bases not matched to a gene. Germline V CDR1 and CDR2: SQVTM, ANQGSEA. In DNA, the CDR3 is TGCAGCATCGAGCGGGACAGGGGATGGGAGACCCAGTACTTC. Its protein is CSIERDRGWETQYF.

The chain is built from TRBV27 and TRBJ2-2; no reliable D call. Trimming cost V 0 bases and J 7 bases, with 27 bases left between them. Per germline, CDR1 MNHEY and CDR2 SMNVEV (reference sequence). CDR3 length equals 20 residues. DNA for the CDR3: TGTGCCAGCAGTTTATCGGTCGGTCCCCCTCTTCCCGCTTCGCTCGGGGAGCTGTTTTTT. This codes for CASSLSVGPPLPASLGELFF.

The rearrangement links TRBV7-9 to TRBJ2-3, with 10 bases lining up with TRBD1. After removal of 3 bases from V and 4 bases from J, the junction contained 7 bases not matched to a gene. CDR1 and CDR2 from the germline V gene are SEHNR and FQNEAQ (reference sequence). CDR3 length: 16 residues. CDR3 protein: CASSLPRQGASDTQYF. In DNA, the CDR3 is TGTGCCAGCAGCTTGCCCCGACAGGGGGCATCAGATACGCAGTATTTT.

The CDR3 nucleotides read TGTGCCATCGGCAATACAGGGAACACTGAAGCTTTCTTT. Protein: CAIGNTGNTEAFF. This chain uses TRBV10-3 with TRBJ1-1; possibly TRBD1 for D (5 bases). This CDR3 is 13 amino acids long. V dropped 8 bases and J dropped 1 base, with 11 bases sitting between them. Germline CDR1 ENHRY, CDR2 SYGVKD.

V gene TRBV5-6 combines with J gene TRBJ2-1; D gene ambiguous. The V and J ends lost 0 bases and 3 bases respectively, with 4 bases between them. CDR3 length: 13 residues. CDR1 and CDR2 (germline): SGHDT, YYEEEE. CDR3 residues: CASSLGIYNEQFF. The CDR3 DNA is TGTGCCAGCAGCTTGGGTATCTACAATGAGCAGTTCTTC.

V gene TRBV5-1 combines with J gene TRBJ2-3, with 7 bases lining up with TRBD2. The germline V gene has CDR1 SGHRS and CDR2 YFSETQ. V was clipped by 4 bases and J by 3 bases; unmatched bases: 11. The CDR3 is 16 amino acids. The CDR3 DNA is TGCGCCAGCAGCCCCTGGTCTGGGGGGGGTACAGATACGCAGTATTTT. This codes for CASSPWSGGGTDTQYF.

The V gene is TRBV2, the J gene TRBJ1-1, with a weak D call TRBD1 (5 bases). This CDR3 has 13 amino acids. Germline CDR1 is SNHLY and CDR2 is FYNNEI. V gave up 4 bases and J gave up 5 bases, with 11 bases separating them. The CDR3 nucleotides read TGTGCCAGCAGTGTTGGGGGGGAGACTGAAGCTTTCTTT. It translates to CASSVGGETEAFF.

The chain has TRBV5-5 and TRBJ1-1; D is perhaps TRBD1 (6 bases). Germline CDR1 is SGHKS and CDR2 is YYEKEE (reference sequence). This CDR3 contains 11 residues. The V end lost 6 bases, the J end lost 7 bases, and 10 bases lay between the germline ends. Here the CDR3 reads CASKRDIEAFF. CDR3 nucleotide sequence: TGTGCCAGCAAACGGGACATTGAAGCTTTCTTT.

The gene calls are TRBV19 and TRBJ2-7; TRBD2 aligns across 7 bases. Trimming took 7 bases from V and 5 from J; bases not matched to a gene: 11. Germline-derived CDR1 and CDR2 are LNHDA and SQIVND (reference sequence). CDR3 length equals 14 residues. CDR3 in DNA: TGTGCCAGTACCCCTGCCGGGGGGAGGAACGAGCAGTACTTC. It encodes CASTPAGGRNEQYF.

The chain links TRBV27 to TRBJ2-2, with D maybe TRBD1 (6 bases). Trimming cost V 3 bases and J 2 bases, with 16 bases left between them. This CDR3 contains 17 residues. Germline V gene lookup returns CDR1 MNHEY and CDR2 SMNVEV (reference sequence). The CDR3 sequence is CASSFISRGLNTGELFF. The CDR3 bases are TGTGCCAGCAGTTTCATATCCAGGGGCCTAAACACCGGGGAGCTGTTTTTT.

This clone occurred a few times. V usage is TRBV6-5 and J usage is TRBJ1-2, with D uncertain. Trimming removed 2 bases from V and 2 bases from J, with 12 bases in between. This CDR3 region has 15 residues. Germline lookup yields CDR1 MNHEY and CDR2 SVGAGI. The CDR3 DNA is TGTGCCAGCAGTTACACTTTTGGGCCAAACTATGGCTACACCTTC. Translation: CASSYTFGPNYGYTF.

The chain is built from TRBV18 and TRBJ2-5, with D possibly matching TRBD2 (5 bases). TRBJ2-7 explains the end of the DNA better; the J call may be wrong. CDR3 length: 15 residues. Looked up from germline, CDR1 is KGHSH and CDR2 is LQKENI. The CDR3 region has the DNA TGTGCCAGCTCACCACCGAGGGCCCCCCCCTACGAGCAGTACTTC. Its translation is CASSPPRAPPYEQYF.

CDR3 sequence (DNA): TGTGCCAGCTGTCCCCCGACTAGCGGGGGGGGCTACAATGAGCAGTTCTTC. Protein: CASCPPTSGGGYNEQFF. The rearrangement joins TRBV7-9 to TRBJ2-1; 14 nucleotides agree with TRBD2. This CDR3 contains 17 residues. V lost 8 bases to trimming and J lost 3 bases; unmatched junction nucleotides: 9. CDR1 and CDR2 (germline): SEHNR, FQNEAQ (reference sequence).

The chain combines TRBV19 with TRBJ1-6, with D perhaps matching TRBD1 (6 bases). This CDR3 is built from 16 residues. Germline CDR1 and CDR2: LNHDA and SQIVND (reference sequence). Between the trimmed V and J ends, which lost 1 base and 5 bases, there was a span of 12 bases. The CDR3 bases are TGTGCCAGTAGTATAGCAGGGGTTCAGAATAATTCACCCCTCCACTTT. This encodes CASSIAGVQNNSPLHF.

V is TRBV7-3 and J is TRBJ2-5, with TRBD2 identical over 8 bases. TRBJ2-7 matches the DNA end more closely, so the J call is doubtful. CDR1 and CDR2 from the germline V gene are SGHTA and FQGTGA. This CDR3 region has 15 residues. CDR3 protein: CASSLSGLANYEQYF. In nucleotides, the CDR3 is TGTGCCAGCAGCTTATCTGGACTAGCAAACTACGAGCAGTACTTC.

The chain employs TRBV30 and TRBJ2-4, with a tentative D call TRBD2 (6 bases). This CDR3 region has 13 residues. The germline gives CDR1 GTSNPN, CDR2 SVGIG (reference sequence). Trimming took off 4 bases at V and 7 bases at J, with 14 bases between the two ends. The CDR3 is CAWTQAGGNIQYF. Written as DNA, the CDR3 is TGTGCCTGGACCCAAGCGGGTGGCAACATTCAGTACTTC. The complete variable domain, with remaining parts taken from reference TRBV30 and TRBJ2-4, reads SQTIHQWPATLVQPVGSPLSLECTVEGTSNPNLYWYRQAAGRGLQLLFYSVGIGQISSEVPQNLSASRPQDRQFILSSKKLLLSDSGFYLCAWTQAGGNIQYFGAGTRLSVL.

This chain links TRBV27 with TRBJ2-1; D perhaps matches TRBD2 (6 bases). V was clipped by 6 bases and J by 6 bases, with 12 bases between them. Germline CDR1 reads MNHEY; CDR2 reads SMNVEV (reference sequence). This CDR3 has 13 residues. The CDR3: CASSILGSNEQFF. CDR3 nucleotides: TGTGCCAGCAGCATACTCGGGAGCAATGAGCAGTTCTTC.

DNA for the CDR3: TGTGCCACCAGCAGAACCCGGACAGGGGCCCCTCCAAAGGCCAACGTCCTGACTTTC. Amino acid sequence: CATSRTRTGAPPKANVLTF. The V and J genes are TRBV15 and TRBJ2-6, with 9 bases lining up with TRBD1. The CDR3 runs 19 residues. The J segment lost 6 bases and the V segment lost 2 bases, leaving 14 bases of the junction unmatched. Germline loops: CDR1 LNHNV, CDR2 YYDKDF (reference sequence).

The genes are TRBV7-6 and TRBJ1-2, with D uncertain. The CDR3 contains 13 residues. V dropped 5 bases and J dropped 1 base, with 8 bases sitting between them. Germline V gene lookup returns CDR1 SGHVS and CDR2 FNYEAQ. Written as DNA, the CDR3 is TGTGCCAGCAGCCCACAGCTTAACTATGGCTACACCTTC. Translated, it gives CASSPQLNYGYTF.

V usage is TRBV29-1 and J usage is TRBJ2-7; a weak D match, TRBD1 (5 bases). From germline, CDR1 is SQVTM and CDR2 ANQGSEA. V was cut by 6 bases and J by 9 bases, with 15 bases left in between. The CDR3 consists of 11 residues. The CDR3, as DNA: TGCAGCGTGATCGGACAAATTGGGCAGTACTTC. Its translation is CSVIGQIGQYF.